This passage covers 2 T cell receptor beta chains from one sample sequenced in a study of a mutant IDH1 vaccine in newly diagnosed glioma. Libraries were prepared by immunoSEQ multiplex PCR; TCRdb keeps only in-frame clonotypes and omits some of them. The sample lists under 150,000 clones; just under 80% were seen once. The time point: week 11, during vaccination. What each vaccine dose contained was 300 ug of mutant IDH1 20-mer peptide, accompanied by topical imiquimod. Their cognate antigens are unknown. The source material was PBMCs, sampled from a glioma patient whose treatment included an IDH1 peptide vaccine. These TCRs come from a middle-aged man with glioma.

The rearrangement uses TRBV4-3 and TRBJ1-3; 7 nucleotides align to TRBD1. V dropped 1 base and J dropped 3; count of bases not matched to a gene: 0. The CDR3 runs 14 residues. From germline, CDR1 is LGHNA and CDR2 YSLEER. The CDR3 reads CASSQGDSGNTIYF. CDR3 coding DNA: TGCGCCAGCAGCCAAGGGGACAGTGGAAACACCATATATTTT.

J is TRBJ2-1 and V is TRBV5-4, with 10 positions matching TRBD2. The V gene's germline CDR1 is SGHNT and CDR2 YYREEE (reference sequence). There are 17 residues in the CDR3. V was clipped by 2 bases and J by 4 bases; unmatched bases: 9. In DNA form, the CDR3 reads TGTGCCAGCAGCTTAAGCGGGGGGGCCTTTAAGTACAATGAGCAGTTCTTC. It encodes CASSLSGGAFKYNEQFF. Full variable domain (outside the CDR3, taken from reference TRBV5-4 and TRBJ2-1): ETGVTQSPTHLIKTRGQQVTLRCSSQSGHNTVSWYQQALGQGPQFIFQYYREEENGRGNFPPRFSGLQFPNYSSELNVNALELDDSALYLCASSLSGGAFKYNEQFFGPGTRLTVL.